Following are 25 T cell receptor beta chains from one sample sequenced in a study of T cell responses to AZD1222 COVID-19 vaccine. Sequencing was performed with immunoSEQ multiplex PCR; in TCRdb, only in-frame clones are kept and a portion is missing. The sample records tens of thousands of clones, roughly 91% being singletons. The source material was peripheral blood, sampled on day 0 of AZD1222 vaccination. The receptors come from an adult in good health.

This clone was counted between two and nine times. DNA of the CDR3: TGTGCCAGCAGCTTAGGAGGCAGCCCCAATTCACCCCTCCACTTT. Its translation is CASSLGGSPNSPLHF. The V call is TRBV11-2, the J call TRBJ1-6; D not certain. The CDR3 is 15 residues long. Looked up from germline, CDR1 is SGHAT and CDR2 is FQNNGV. Trimming removed 1 base at V and 7 bases at J, with 11 bases between.

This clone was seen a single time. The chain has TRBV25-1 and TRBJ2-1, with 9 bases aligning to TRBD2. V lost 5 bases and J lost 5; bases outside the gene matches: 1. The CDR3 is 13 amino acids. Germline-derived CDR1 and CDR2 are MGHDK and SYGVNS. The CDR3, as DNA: TGTGCCAGCAGTTTAGCGGGGGACAATGAGCAGTTCTTC. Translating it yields CASSLAGDNEQFF.

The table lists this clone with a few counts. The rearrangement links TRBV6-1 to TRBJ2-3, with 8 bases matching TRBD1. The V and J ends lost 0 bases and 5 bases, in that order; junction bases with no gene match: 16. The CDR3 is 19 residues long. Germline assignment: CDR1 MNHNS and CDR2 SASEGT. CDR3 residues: CASSEAMSSSGGFRDTQYF. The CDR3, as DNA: TGTGCCAGCAGTGAAGCGATGTCTTCTTCAGGGGGCTTTAGAGATACGCAGTATTTT.

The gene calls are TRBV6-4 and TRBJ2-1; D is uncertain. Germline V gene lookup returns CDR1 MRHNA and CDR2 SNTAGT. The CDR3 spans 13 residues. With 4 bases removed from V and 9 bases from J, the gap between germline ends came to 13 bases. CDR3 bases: TGTGCCAGCAGTGTTAGGGCTGACACTGAGCAGTTCTTC. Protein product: CASSVRADTEQFF.

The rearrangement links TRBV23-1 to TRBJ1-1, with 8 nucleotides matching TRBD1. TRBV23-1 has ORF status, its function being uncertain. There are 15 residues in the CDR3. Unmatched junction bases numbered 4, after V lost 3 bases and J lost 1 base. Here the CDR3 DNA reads TGCGCCAGCAGTCAGGACAGGGTAGCGAACACTGAAGCTTTCTTT. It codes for CASSQDRVANTEAFF.

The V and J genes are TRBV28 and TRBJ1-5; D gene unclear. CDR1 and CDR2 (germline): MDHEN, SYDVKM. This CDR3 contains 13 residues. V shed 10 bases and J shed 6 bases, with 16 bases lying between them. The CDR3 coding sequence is TGTGCCACCATTGGTGGGCCGGGTCAGCCCCAGCATTTT. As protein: CATIGGPGQPQHF.

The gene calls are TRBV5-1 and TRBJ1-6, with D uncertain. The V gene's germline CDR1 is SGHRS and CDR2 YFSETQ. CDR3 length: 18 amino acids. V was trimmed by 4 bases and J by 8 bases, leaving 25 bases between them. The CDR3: CASSPVVAAQTVYSPLHF. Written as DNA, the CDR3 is TGCGCCAGCAGCCCGGTCGTGGCAGCCCAGACCGTCTATTCACCCCTCCACTTT.

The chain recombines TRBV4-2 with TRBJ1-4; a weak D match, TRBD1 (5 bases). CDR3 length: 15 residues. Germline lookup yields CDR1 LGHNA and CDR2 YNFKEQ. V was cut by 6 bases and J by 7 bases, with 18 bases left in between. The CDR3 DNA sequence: TGTGCCAGCAGTCAACAGGCGACGGGCGGTGAAAAACTGTTTTTT. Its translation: CASSQQATGGEKLFF.

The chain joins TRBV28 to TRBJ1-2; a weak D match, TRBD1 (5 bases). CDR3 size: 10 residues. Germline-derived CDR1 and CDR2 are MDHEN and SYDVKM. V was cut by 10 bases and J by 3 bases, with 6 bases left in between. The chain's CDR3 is CATGHYGYTF. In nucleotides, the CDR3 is TGTGCCACAGGGCACTATGGCTACACCTTC.

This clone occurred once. CDR3 region: CASSTENYGYTF. The CDR3 nucleotides read TGTGCCAGTAGCACGGAAAACTATGGCTACACCTTC. The V and J genes are TRBV19 and TRBJ1-2; D ambiguous. Trimming cost V 6 bases and J 2 bases, with 7 bases left between them. Germline V gene lookup returns CDR1 LNHDA and CDR2 SQIVND (reference sequence). The CDR3 is 12 amino acids.

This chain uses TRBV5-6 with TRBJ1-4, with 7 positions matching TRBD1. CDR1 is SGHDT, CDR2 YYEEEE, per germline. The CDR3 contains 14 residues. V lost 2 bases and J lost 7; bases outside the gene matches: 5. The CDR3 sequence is CASSFDRDGEKLFF. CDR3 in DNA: TGTGCCAGCAGCTTCGACAGGGACGGTGAAAAACTGTTTTTT.

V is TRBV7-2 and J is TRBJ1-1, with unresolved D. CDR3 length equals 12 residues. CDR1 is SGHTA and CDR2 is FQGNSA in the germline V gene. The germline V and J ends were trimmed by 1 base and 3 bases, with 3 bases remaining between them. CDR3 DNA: TGTGCCAGCAGCTTAGAATACACTGAAGCTTTCTTT. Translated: CASSLEYTEAFF.

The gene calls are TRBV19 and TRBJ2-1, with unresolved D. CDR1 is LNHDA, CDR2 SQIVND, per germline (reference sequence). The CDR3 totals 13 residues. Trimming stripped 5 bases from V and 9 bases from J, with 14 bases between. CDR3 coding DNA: TGTGCCAGTAGTCCCCGACTGAGTGGTGAGCAGTTCTTC. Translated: CASSPRLSGEQFF.

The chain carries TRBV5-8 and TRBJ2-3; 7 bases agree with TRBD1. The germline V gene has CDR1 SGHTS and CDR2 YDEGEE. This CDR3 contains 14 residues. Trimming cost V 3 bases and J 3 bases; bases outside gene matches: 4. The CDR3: CASSWGQSTDTQYF. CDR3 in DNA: TGTGCCAGCAGCTGGGGACAGTCAACAGATACGCAGTATTTT.

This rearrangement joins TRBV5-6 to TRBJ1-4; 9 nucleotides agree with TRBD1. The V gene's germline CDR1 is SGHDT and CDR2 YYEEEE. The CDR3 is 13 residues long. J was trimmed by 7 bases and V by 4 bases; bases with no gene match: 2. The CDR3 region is CASSRDRAEKLFF. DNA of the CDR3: TGTGCCAGCAGCCGGGACAGGGCTGAAAAACTGTTTTTT.

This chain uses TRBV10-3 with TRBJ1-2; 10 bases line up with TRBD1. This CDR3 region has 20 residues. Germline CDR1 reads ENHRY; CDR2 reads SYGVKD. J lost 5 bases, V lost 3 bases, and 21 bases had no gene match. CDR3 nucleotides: TGTGCCATCAGTGACCCCGAAATACCGGGACAGGGGCCCCCAGGATATGGCTACACCTTC. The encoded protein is CAISDPEIPGQGPPGYGYTF.

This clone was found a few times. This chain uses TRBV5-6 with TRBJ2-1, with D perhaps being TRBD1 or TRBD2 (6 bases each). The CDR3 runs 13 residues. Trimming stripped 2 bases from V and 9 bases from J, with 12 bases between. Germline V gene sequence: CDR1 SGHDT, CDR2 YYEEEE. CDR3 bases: TGTGCCAGCAGCTTTTCCAGGGGAGGTGAGCAGTTCTTC. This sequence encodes CASSFSRGGEQFF.

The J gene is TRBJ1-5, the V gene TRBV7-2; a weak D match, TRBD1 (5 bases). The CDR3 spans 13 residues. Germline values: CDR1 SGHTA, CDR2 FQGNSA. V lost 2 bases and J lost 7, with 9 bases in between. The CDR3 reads CASSLRGWQPQHF. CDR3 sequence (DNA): TGTGCCAGCAGCTTAAGGGGATGGCAGCCCCAGCATTTT.

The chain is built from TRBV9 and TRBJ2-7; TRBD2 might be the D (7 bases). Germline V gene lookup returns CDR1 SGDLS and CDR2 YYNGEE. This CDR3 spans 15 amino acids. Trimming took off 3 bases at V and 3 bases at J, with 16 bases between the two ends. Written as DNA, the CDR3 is TGTGCCAGCAGCGCCGAAGGGGGGGGGCACTACGAGCAGTACTTC. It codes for CASSAEGGGHYEQYF.

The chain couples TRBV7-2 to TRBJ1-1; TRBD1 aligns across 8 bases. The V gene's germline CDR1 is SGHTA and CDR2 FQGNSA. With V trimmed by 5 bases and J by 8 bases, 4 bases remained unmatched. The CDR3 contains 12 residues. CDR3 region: CASSPQGAEAFF. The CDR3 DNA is TGTGCCAGCAGCCCGCAGGGGGCAGAAGCTTTCTTT.

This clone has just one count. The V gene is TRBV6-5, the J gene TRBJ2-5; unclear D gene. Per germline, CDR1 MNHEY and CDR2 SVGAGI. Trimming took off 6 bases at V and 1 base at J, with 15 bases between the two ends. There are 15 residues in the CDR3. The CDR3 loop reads CASSPLARSQETQYF. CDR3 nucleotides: TGTGCCAGCAGCCCCCTTGCGAGGAGCCAAGAGACCCAGTACTTC.

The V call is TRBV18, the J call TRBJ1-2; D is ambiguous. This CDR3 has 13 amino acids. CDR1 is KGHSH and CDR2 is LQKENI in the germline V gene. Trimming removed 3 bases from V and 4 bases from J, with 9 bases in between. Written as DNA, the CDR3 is TGTGCCAGCTCACCCGAGGCTATCTATGGCTACACCTTC. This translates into CASSPEAIYGYTF.

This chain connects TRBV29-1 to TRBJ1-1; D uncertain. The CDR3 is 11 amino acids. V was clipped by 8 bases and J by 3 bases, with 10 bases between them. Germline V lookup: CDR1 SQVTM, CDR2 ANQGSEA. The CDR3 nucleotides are TGCAGCCTCATGAGGGACACTGAAGCTTTCTTT. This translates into CSLMRDTEAFF.

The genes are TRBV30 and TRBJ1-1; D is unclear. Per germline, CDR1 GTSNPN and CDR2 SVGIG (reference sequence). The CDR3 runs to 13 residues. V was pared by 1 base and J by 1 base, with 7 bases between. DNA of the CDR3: TGTGCCTGGAGTGAACAGCAGAACACTGAAGCTTTCTTT. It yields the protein CAWSEQQNTEAFF.

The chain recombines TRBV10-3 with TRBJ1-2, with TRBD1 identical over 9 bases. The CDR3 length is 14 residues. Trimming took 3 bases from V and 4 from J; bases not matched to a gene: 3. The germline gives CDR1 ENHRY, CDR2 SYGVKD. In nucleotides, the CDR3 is TGTGCCATCAGTGAAGGGGACAGGGTCTATGGCTACACCTTC. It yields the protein CAISEGDRVYGYTF.